This is a list of T cell receptor beta chains from one sample in a study of blood T cell repertoires in COVID-19. Clones were sequenced by immunoSEQ multiplex PCR, and TCRdb holds only the in-frame ones, with some missing. The table lists approximately 170,000 clones, 70% to 80% of them singletons, with roughly 20% in the top ten. Material: PBMCs or T cells enriched from blood (not recorded which). The receptors come from a woman between 65 and 79 years old in a cohort exposed to, infected with or recovered from COVID-19 (not recorded which). The CDR3 runs from the conserved cysteine through the conserved F or W. A D gene is named only where the DNA matches it firmly. Clone size is given for some rows only: seen once, a few or many times, or a class if the clone is expanded.

J gene | D gene | V gene | clone size | CDR3 DNA | CDR3 protein
TRBJ2-3 | TRBD1 | TRBV18 | NA | TGTGCCAGCTCACCACGGGACAGGACTTACACAGATACGCAGTATTTT | CASSPRDRTYTDTQYF
TRBJ2-3 | NA | TRBV29-1 | NA | TGCAGCGTTGCGGAGGGCACAGATACGCAGTATTTT | CSVAEGTDTQYF
TRBJ1-4 | TRBD1 | TRBV7-9 | NA | TGTGCCAGCAGCCTGATGACAGGGGTGAATGAAAAACTGTTTTTT | CASSLMTGVNEKLFF
TRBJ2-7 | NA | TRBV28 | NA | TGTGCCAGCAGTTTAGGGGGGTACTACAACGAGCAGTACTTC | CASSLGGYYNEQYF
TRBJ1-6 | NA | TRBV28 | few | TGTGCCAGCAGTTTGGTCGGACTAAATAATTCACCCCTCCACTTT | CASSLVGLNNSPLHF
TRBJ2-7 | NA | TRBV4-3 | NA | TGCGCCAGCAGCCAAGGTAGCGGCTTATCCTACGAGCAGTACTTC | CASSQGSGLSYEQYF
TRBJ2-1 | TRBD2 | TRBV27 | NA | TGTGCCAGCAGCCGACTAGCGGGGCGGGGGATCAATGAGCAGTTCTTC | CASSRLAGRGINEQFF
TRBJ1-6 | TRBD1 | TRBV28 | NA | TGTGCCAGCAGTACATACAGGGGGTTAGATTCACCCCTCCACTTT | CASSTYRGLDSPLHF
TRBJ1-4 | TRBD1 | TRBV12-5 | few | TGTGCTAGTGCCCAATCACAGGGGGCTAATGAAAAACTGTTTTTT | CASAQSQGANEKLFF
TRBJ2-7 | TRBD1 | TRBV28 | once | TGTGCCACCTGGGACAGCGCCTACGAGCAGTACTTC | CATWDSAYEQYF
TRBJ2-7 | TRBD2 | TRBV4-1 | NA | TGCGCCAGCAGCCAAGGAAGACTAGCGGGAGTCGAGGGCGAGCAGTACTTC | CASSQGRLAGVEGEQYF
TRBJ2-7 | TRBD2 | TRBV28 | NA | TGTGCCAGCAGTTTGGGGGCGCCGGGGACTAGGGTCTACGAGCAGTACTTC | CASSLGAPGTRVYEQYF
TRBJ1-3 | NA | TRBV6-1 | few | TGTGCCAGCAGTGAACTTCTTGGAAACACCATATATTTT | CASSELLGNTIYF
TRBJ1-2 | NA | TRBV7-9 | NA | TGTGCCAGCAGCCCCCGGGGAGGGAACTATGGCTACACCTTC | CASSPRGGNYGYTF
TRBJ2-3 | TRBD2 | TRBV19 | NA | TGTGCCAGTAGGCATCTAGCGGGAGGGAACACAGATACGCAGTATTTT | CASRHLAGGNTDTQYF
TRBJ2-3 | NA | TRBV21-1 | NA | TGTGCCAGCAGCAAAGCACGGAGACTAGCGGGCTTGCACACAGATACGCAGTATTTT | CASSKARRLAGLHTDTQYF
TRBJ1-2 | TRBD1 | TRBV7-9 | NA | TGTGCCAGCAGCGGACAGGGTTCCTATGGCTACACCTTC | CASSGQGSYGYTF
TRBJ2-3 | TRBD1 | TRBV3-1/TRBV3-2 | NA | TGTGCCAGCGGGGACAGGGGATACACAGATACGCAGTATTTT | CASGDRGYTDTQYF
TRBJ2-1 | NA | TRBV11-1 | NA | TGTGCCAGCAGCCCTTCAGACAGCTCCTACAATGAGCAGTTCTTC | CASSPSDSSYNEQFF
TRBJ2-2 | NA | TRBV5-5 | NA | TGTGCCAGCAGCTTGGGGCAGGGGATCAGCACCGGGGAGCTGTTTTTT | CASSLGQGISTGELFF
TRBJ2-7 | NA | TRBV28 | few | TGTGCCAGCAGTCACCTACAGGGTCGGGGTAAATACGAGCAGTACTTC | CASSHLQGRGKYEQYF
TRBJ2-1 | NA | TRBV10-3 | NA | TGTGCCATCAGTGGGGACTTCCTATATGGTGAGCAGTTCTTC | CAISGDFLYGEQFF
TRBJ1-4 | NA | TRBV7-9 | NA | TGTGCCAGCAGATTTGGACAGGAAAAACTGTTTTTT | CASRFGQEKLFF
TRBJ1-2 | NA | TRBV3-1/TRBV3-2 | NA | TGTGCCAGCAGCCCCTCCGGGACTGCTACCGCGTTTAACTATGGCTACACCTTC | CASSPSGTATAFNYGYTF
TRBJ1-4 | TRBD1 | TRBV28 | NA | TGTGCCAGCAGTTTATTGGGCAGGGGGAGTGTTGAAAAACTGTTTTTT | CASSLLGRGSVEKLFF
TRBJ2-1 | TRBD2 | TRBV18 | NA | TGTGCCAGCTCACCAGGACTAGCGGCTACCTACAATGAGCAGTTCTTC | CASSPGLAATYNEQFF
TRBJ2-5 | NA | TRBV11-3 | NA | TGTGCCAGCAGCATATTCAGGGCCTCCCAAGAGACCCAGTACTTC | CASSIFRASQETQYF
TRBJ2-1 | TRBD2 | TRBV11-3 | NA | TGTGCCAGCAGAACCGGGACTAGCGGTAACAATGAGCAGTTCTTC | CASRTGTSGNNEQFF
TRBJ1-5 | NA | TRBV5-1 | NA | TGCGCCAGCAGCTTGGCCGGAGGGGTTTCCCAGCCCCAGCATTTT | CASSLAGGVSQPQHF
TRBJ1-2 | TRBD1 | TRBV19 | NA | TGTGCCAGTAGTATAGCGACAGGGAATAACTATGGCTACACCTTC | CASSIATGNNYGYTF
TRBJ2-7 | TRBD1 | TRBV28 | NA | TGTGCCAGCAGATCACTGGACAGGTCCGTGGACGAGCAGTACTTC | CASRSLDRSVDEQYF
TRBJ2-3 | TRBD2 | TRBV2 | NA | TGTGCCAGCAGGGCTGGGTCTAGCGGGTTCGTGTATACGCAGTATTTT | CASRAGSSGFVYTQYF
TRBJ1-4 | NA | TRBV24-1 | NA | TGTGCCACCAGTGACCCCAATGATGAAAAACTGTTTTTT | CATSDPNDEKLFF
TRBJ2-7 | TRBD2 | TRBV24-1 | few | TGTGCCACCAGTCCCCGTCTAGCGGGAGTCGGCGAGCAGTACTTC | CATSPRLAGVGEQYF
TRBJ2-4 | NA | TRBV5-1 | NA | TGCGCCAGCAGCTTGGGTGTACACCTAGCCAAAAACATTCAGTACTTC | CASSLGVHLAKNIQYF
TRBJ2-7 | TRBD1 | TRBV28 | NA | TGTGCCAGCAGCCACTCCGGGACAGGCTCCTACGAGCAGTACTTC | CASSHSGTGSYEQYF
TRBJ1-1 | NA | TRBV27 | once | TGTGCCAGCAGACCAACTTACGGCACTGAAGCTTTCTTT | CASRPTYGTEAFF
TRBJ1-6 | NA | TRBV5-8 | NA | TGTGCCAGCAGCGAGGGGACATCCCTCCATTCACCCCTCCACTTT | CASSEGTSLHSPLHF
TRBJ2-7 | NA | TRBV21-1 | NA | TGTGCCAGCAGCGGGACTACCATCGGGTACGAGCAGTACTTC | CASSGTTIGYEQYF
TRBJ1-2 | NA | TRBV5-1 | NA | TGCGCCAGCAGCTTTACAGCATCGAGCAACTATGGCTACACCTTC | CASSFTASSNYGYTF
TRBJ2-7 | NA | TRBV27 | NA | TGTGCCAGCAACCCGGCGGGGATAGGGAAGGGCTCCTACGAGCAGTACTTC | CASNPAGIGKGSYEQYF
TRBJ2-1 | TRBD2 | TRBV5-1 | NA | TGCGCCAGCAGCTTGGTGGGACTAGCGGATGAGCAGTTCTTC | CASSLVGLADEQFF
TRBJ2-1 | NA | TRBV15 | NA | TGTGCCACCAGCAGCGACAGAAACAATGAGCAGTTCTTC | CATSSDRNNEQFF
TRBJ2-7 | TRBD2 | TRBV7-2 | NA | TGTGCCAGCAGCGGAAGACTAGCGGGGGGGAGGGAGCAGTACTTC | CASSGRLAGGREQYF
TRBJ1-2 | NA | TRBV6-5 | NA | TGTGCCAGCAGTATCGGGACTAACTATGGCTACACCTTC | CASSIGTNYGYTF
TRBJ2-7 | NA | TRBV4-1 | NA | TGCGCCAGCAGCCAAGACAGGGCAACCTACGAGCAGTACTTC | CASSQDRATYEQYF
TRBJ2-2 | TRBD2 | TRBV2 | once | TGTGCCAGCGGGTTGCTAGCGGGGAACACCGGGGAGCTGTTTTTT | CASGLLAGNTGELFF
TRBJ2-1 | TRBD2 | TRBV5-8 | few | TGTGCCAGCAGCTTGGGGCTAGCGGGTTACTCCTACAATGAGCAGTTCTTC | CASSLGLAGYSYNEQFF
TRBJ2-5 | NA | TRBV18 | NA | TGTGCCAGCTCACCTACGGGAGTGGAAGAGACCCAGTACTTC | CASSPTGVEETQYF